This T cell receptor (beta chain) is drawn from a study of T cells in Graves' hyperthyroidism and ophthalmopathy. Fresh peripheral blood, less than 11 ml of it, supplied the PBMCs. This clonotype was observed many times. Authors of the study amplified TCR beta CDR3 regions from RNA transcripts. HTBI primers were employed in a first-round RT-PCR of the TCR CDR3. TCRdb fed the multiplex PCR reads into MiXCR, producing one record per CDR3 protein. The table shows about 300,000 distinct CDR3 sequences, with 10% to 15% occurring only once. Germline assignment: CDR1 GTSNPN and CDR2 SVGIG (reference sequence). The CDR3 spans 12 residues. V lost 2 bases and J lost 13, with 15 bases in between.

Sequencing was carried out using blood. The sequence came from a woman between 25 and 40 years old with Graves' hyperthyroidism that later progressed to Graves' ophthalmopathy. The V and J genes are TRBV30 and TRBJ2-1; D might be TRBD2 (5 bases). The CDR3 nucleotides are TGTGCCTGGAGTTACCCGGCGGGCCCCCAGTTCTTC. It translates to CAWSYPAGPQFF. The full variable domain, rest sourced from reference TRBV30 and TRBJ2-1, is SQTIHQWPATLVQPVGSPLSLECTVEGTSNPNLYWYRQAAGRGLQLLFYSVGIGQISSEVPQNLSASRPQDRQFILSSKKLLLSDSGFYLCAWSYPAGPQFFGPGTRLTVL.